The clone carrying this T cell receptor (beta chain) was observed at least ten times. Its antigen is as yet unknown. TCRdb passed the 5' RACE reads through MiXCR, listing each CDR3 protein once. The data contain 310,000 or so distinct CDR3 sequences, roughly 15% of them singletons. Trimming cost V 5 bases and J 1 base; bases outside gene matches: 10. This CDR3 comprises 18 residues. The record originates from a study of T-cell memory formation after mild COVID-19. For the study at large: Largely donor-specific TCR clusters were found. General study points: Researchers could not confirm that second-wave clones peaking on day 37 targeted SARS-CoV-2. Several responding clones turned up in pre-infection memory, indicating that cross-reactive memory may have taken part.

The receptor was isolated from a man aged 18 to 30 who had mild COVID-19 (a few samples of this study predate the infection). Cell type and time point are not known. The sequenced material came from PBMCs or a T cell subset sorted from them (not recorded which). V and J are TRBV12-3 or TRBV12-4 and TRBJ2-4, with 11 bases lining up with TRBD1. In nucleotides, the CDR3 is TGTGCCAGCAGTCCGTCCCGGGACAGGGGGAGGGCCAAAAACATTCAGTACTTC. It is translated as CASSPSRDRGRAKNIQYF.